This T cell receptor (beta chain) was profiled in a study of long-term antiretroviral therapy in people with HIV. Broader study findings: At every time point, clones expanded before ART dominated the repertoire.

In this sample, this clone turned up a few times. Its target is unknown. It was version v3.0 of the immunoSEQ assay that was run at survey level. The assay was immunoSEQ multiplex PCR, and TCRdb's table has in-frame clones only and misses some. The repertoire holds about 7,000 clones, with around 73% as singletons. Every donor contributed at least one pre-ART and at least two post-ART PBMC samples. This CDR3 comprises 17 residues. The germline gives CDR1 SNHLY, CDR2 FYNNEI. V was clipped by 10 bases and J by 0 bases, with 19 bases between them. The sample consisted of unsorted PBMCs, taken 0.2 years after starting antiretroviral therapy. The receptor's source is a man aged 35 to 55 with HIV. The chain joins TRBV2 to TRBJ1-6, with TRBD1 as a possible D gene (6 bases). CDR3 region: CATRGPSDGSYNSPLHF. The CDR3 region has the DNA TGTGCCACCAGGGGCCCGTCCGACGGCTCCTATAATTCACCCCTCCACTTT. Based on the CDR3 plus reference TRBV2 and TRBJ1-6, the full variable domain is EPEVTQTPSHQVTQMGQEVILRCVPISNHLYFYWYRQILGQKVEFLVSFYNNEISEKSEIFDDQFSVERPDGSNFTLKIRSTKLEDSAMYFCATRGPSDGSYNSPLHFGNGTRLTVT.